This T cell receptor beta chain was sequenced during a study of Ad26.COV2.S vaccination and SARS-CoV-2 variants. Whole-study context: The authors gave Ad26.COV2.S intramuscularly, either once or twice 56 days apart. Study outcomes and limitations: Vaccine and placebo recipients had comparable breadth of non-spike TCRs.

Repertoires were generated with immunoSEQ multiplex PCR, while TCRdb's copy carries only in-frame clones and drops some. This sample has roughly 380,000 clones, with 88% found just once. With regard to this clone: Its specificity is unknown.

Treatment of the sample: over 15 received Ad26.COV2.S at low or high dose, single or two shots; about 5 received placebo; per-sample allocation not given. Repertoires come from day 63 after the first vaccine or placebo injection. CDR1 is SEHNR and CDR2 is FQNEAQ in the germline V gene (reference sequence). This CDR3 spans 15 amino acids. The junction had 5 bases not matched to a gene; V was cut back by 2 bases and J by 4 bases. V usage is TRBV7-9 and J usage is TRBJ2-3, with 8 bases lining up with TRBD1. The source of this sequence is a person aged 18-65 years who received the Ad26.COV2.S COVID-19 vaccine or a placebo. Sequencing was performed on peripheral blood, taken in a trial of Ad26.COV2.S vaccine versus placebo. Here the CDR3 DNA reads TGTGCCAGCAGCTTAAGACAGGGGTTTCCAGATACGCAGTATTTT. This gives the protein CASSLRQGFPDTQYF.